The 9 T cell receptor beta chains listed next were all sequenced from one sample in a study of OX40 agonist ivuxolimab in advanced cancers. TCRdb's copy holds only in-frame clones and misses some; the assay was immunoSEQ multiplex PCR. Of around 80,000 clones listed, around nine tenths are singletons. This sample comprised CD4+ or CD8+ T cells sorted from blood, obtained in a trial of the OX40 agonist ivuxolimab. These TCRs come from an adult with an advanced solid tumor such as melanoma, head and neck, liver or kidney cancer.

This chain joins TRBV29-1 and TRBJ2-1; D gene ambiguous. CDR1 and CDR2 from the germline V gene are SQVTM and ANQGSEA. V was cut by 8 bases and J by 5 bases, with 16 bases left in between. The CDR3 extends over 13 amino acids. The CDR3: CSKAEAANNEQFF. CDR3 DNA sequence: TGCAGCAAGGCCGAAGCCGCCAACAATGAGCAGTTCTTC.

V and J are TRBV7-2 and TRBJ2-7; TRBD2 agrees at 11 bases. The CDR3 spans 15 residues. V was pared by 4 bases and J by 1 base, with 3 bases of the junction left unmatched. Germline lookup yields CDR1 SGHTA and CDR2 FQGNSA. The CDR3 DNA is TGTGCCAGCAGCTCTGGACTAGCGGGTTCCTACGAGCAGTACTTC. It translates to CASSSGLAGSYEQYF.

This chain links TRBV4-1 with TRBJ1-1; the D is unclear. This CDR3 contains 14 residues. The germline gives CDR1 MGHRA, CDR2 YSYEKL. Trimming stripped 0 bases from V and 1 base from J, with 6 bases between. CDR3 DNA sequence: TGCGCCAGCAGCCAAGAATATCAGAACACTGAAGCTTTCTTT. This translates into CASSQEYQNTEAFF.

The chain couples TRBV4-1 to TRBJ1-5; D ambiguous. The CDR3 has 15 amino acids. Germline lookup yields CDR1 MGHRA and CDR2 YSYEKL. The ends were cut back, 4 bases at V and 4 bases at J, with 14 bases in the middle. CDR3 nucleotide sequence: TGCGCCAGCAGCCCTTTAGGAGGGAGGAATCAGCCCCAGCATTTT. This encodes CASSPLGGRNQPQHF.

The chain recombines TRBV5-1 with TRBJ2-1; D may be TRBD1 or TRBD2 (6 bases each). Trimming cost V 5 bases and J 7 bases, with 10 bases left between them. The CDR3 runs 12 residues. Germline CDR1 reads SGHRS; CDR2 reads YFSETQ. The CDR3 sequence is CASRRGGNEQFF. The CDR3 coding sequence is TGCGCCAGCAGACGAGGGGGGAATGAGCAGTTCTTC.

The V gene is TRBV6-1, the J gene TRBJ2-3; the match to TRBD2 covers 10 bases. The CDR3 covers 13 residues. V lost 6 bases and J lost 6; bases outside the gene matches: 3. Per germline, CDR1 MNHNS and CDR2 SASEGT. Written as DNA, the CDR3 is TGTGCCAGCAGGGTTAGCGGGAGGGATACGCAGTATTTT. This sequence encodes CASRVSGRDTQYF.

The chain uses TRBV6-1 and TRBJ1-1; D call uncertain. CDR3 length equals 14 residues. Germline V CDR1 and CDR2: MNHNS, SASEGT. Deletions cut 0 bases from V and 1 base from J, with 6 bases between. CDR3 sequence reads: CASSEAMGNTEAFF. Written as DNA, the CDR3 is TGTGCCAGCAGTGAAGCGATGGGGAACACTGAAGCTTTCTTT.

The genes are TRBV9 and TRBJ1-1; 8 bases are a match to TRBD1. CDR3 length: 15 amino acids. The V gene end was trimmed by 3 bases and the J gene end by 9 bases; junction bases not matched to a gene: 13. Germline V lookup: CDR1 SGDLS, CDR2 YYNGEE. The CDR3 sequence: CASSDGTGRHLQAFF. DNA for the CDR3: TGTGCCAGCAGCGACGGGACAGGCCGCCATCTACAAGCTTTCTTT.

This clone was detected only once. The chain carries TRBV19 and TRBJ2-3; TRBD2 agrees at 9 bases. Germline CDR1 LNHDA, CDR2 SQIVND (reference sequence). This CDR3 contains 16 residues. J was trimmed by 4 bases and V by 6 bases; bases with no gene match: 11. The CDR3 DNA sequence: TGTGCCAGTAGAGATAGAGCGGGGGGCGGGGCAGATACGCAGTATTTT. This translates into CASRDRAGGGADTQYF.